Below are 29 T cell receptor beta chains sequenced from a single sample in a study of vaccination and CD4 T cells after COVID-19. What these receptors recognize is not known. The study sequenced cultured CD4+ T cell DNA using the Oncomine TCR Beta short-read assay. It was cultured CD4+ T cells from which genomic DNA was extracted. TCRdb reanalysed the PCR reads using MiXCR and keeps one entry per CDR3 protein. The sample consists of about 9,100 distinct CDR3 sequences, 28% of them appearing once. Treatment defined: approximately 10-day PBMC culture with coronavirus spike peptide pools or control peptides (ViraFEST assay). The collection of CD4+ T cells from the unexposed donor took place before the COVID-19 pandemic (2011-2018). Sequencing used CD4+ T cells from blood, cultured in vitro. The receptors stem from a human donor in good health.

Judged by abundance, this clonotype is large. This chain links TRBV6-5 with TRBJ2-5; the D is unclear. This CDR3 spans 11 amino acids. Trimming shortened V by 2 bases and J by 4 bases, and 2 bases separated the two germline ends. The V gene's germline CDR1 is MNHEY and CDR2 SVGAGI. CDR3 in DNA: TGTGCCAGCAGTTACGGAGAGACCCAGTACTTC. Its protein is CASSYGETQYF.

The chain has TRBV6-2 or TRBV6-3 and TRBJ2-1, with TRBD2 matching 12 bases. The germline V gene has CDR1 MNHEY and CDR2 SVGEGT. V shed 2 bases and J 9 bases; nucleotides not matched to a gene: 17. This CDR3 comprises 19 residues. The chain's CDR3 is CASSYRPSGRATIIPEQFF. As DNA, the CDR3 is TGTGCCAGCAGTTACCGGCCTAGCGGGAGGGCCACGATTATCCCTGAGCAGTTCTTC.

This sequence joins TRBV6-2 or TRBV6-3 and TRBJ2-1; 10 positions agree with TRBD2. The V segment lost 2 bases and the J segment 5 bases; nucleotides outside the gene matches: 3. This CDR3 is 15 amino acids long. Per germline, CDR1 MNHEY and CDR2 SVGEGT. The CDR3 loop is CASSYGLAAHNEQFF. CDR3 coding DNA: TGTGCCAGCAGTTACGGACTAGCGGCCCACAATGAGCAGTTCTTC.

In DNA form, the CDR3 reads TGCGCCAGCAGCTTGGAGGGACAGGGACCCTACGAGCAGTACTTC. Amino acids: CASSLEGQGPYEQYF. The chain couples TRBV5-1 to TRBJ2-7; 9 positions match TRBD1. CDR1 is SGHRS, CDR2 YFSETQ, per germline. The CDR3 spans 15 residues. Trimming cost V 0 bases and J 2 bases; bases outside gene matches: 3.

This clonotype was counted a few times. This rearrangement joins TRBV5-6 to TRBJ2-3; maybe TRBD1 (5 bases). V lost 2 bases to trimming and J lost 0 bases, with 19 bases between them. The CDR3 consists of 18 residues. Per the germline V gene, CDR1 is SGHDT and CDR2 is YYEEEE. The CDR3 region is CASSFLQDQTYSTDTQYF. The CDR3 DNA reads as TGTGCCAGCAGCTTCCTACAGGATCAGACCTATAGCACAGATACGCAGTATTTT.

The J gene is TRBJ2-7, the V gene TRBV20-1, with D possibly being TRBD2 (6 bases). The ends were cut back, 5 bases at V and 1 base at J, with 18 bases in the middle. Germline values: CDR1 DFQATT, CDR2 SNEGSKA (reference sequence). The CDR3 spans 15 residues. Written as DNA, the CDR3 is TGCAGTGCTGCCGGAGGGGCGCAGGCTTCCTACGAGCAGTACTTC. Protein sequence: CSAAGGAQASYEQYF.

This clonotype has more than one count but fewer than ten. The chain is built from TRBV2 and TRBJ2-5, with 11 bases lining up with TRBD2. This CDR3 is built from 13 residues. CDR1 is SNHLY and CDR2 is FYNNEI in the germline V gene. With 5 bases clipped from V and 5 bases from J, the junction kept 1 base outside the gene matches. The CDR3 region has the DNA TGTGCCAGCAGTCGACTAGCGGGGGAGACCCAGTACTTC. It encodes CASSRLAGETQYF.

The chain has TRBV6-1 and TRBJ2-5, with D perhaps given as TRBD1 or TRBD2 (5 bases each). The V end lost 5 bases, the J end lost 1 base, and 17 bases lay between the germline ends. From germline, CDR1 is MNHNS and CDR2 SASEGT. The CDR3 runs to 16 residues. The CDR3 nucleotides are TGTGCCAGCAGTCTCTTCGGGGCGAGCGGCCAAGAGACCCAGTACTTC. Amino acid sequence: CASSLFGASGQETQYF.

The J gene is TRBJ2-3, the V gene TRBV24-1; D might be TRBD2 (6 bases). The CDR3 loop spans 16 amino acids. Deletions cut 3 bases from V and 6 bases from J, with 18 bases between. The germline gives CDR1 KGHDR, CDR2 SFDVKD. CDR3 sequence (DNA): TGTGCCACCAGTGATAAGGCTAGCGTTCGCTTCGATACGCAGTATTTT. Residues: CATSDKASVRFDTQYF.

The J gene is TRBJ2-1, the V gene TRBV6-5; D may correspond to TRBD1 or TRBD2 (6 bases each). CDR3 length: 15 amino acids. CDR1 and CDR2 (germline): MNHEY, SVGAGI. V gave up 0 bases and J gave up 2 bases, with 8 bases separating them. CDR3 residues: CASSYSGGPYNEQFF. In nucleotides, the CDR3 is TGTGCCAGCAGTTACTCAGGGGGGCCCTACAATGAGCAGTTCTTC.

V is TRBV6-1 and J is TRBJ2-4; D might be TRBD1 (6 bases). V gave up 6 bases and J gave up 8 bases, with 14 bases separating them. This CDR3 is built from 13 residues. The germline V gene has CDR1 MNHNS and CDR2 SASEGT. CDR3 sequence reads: CASRAGQLDIQYF. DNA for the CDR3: TGTGCCAGCAGAGCAGGACAGCTGGACATTCAGTACTTC.

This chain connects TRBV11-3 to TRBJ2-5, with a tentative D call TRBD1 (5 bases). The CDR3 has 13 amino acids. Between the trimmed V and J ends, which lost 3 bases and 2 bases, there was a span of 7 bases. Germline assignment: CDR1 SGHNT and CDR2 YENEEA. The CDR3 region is CASSFSGQETQYF. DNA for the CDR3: TGTGCCAGCAGCTTCTCAGGGCAAGAGACCCAGTACTTC.

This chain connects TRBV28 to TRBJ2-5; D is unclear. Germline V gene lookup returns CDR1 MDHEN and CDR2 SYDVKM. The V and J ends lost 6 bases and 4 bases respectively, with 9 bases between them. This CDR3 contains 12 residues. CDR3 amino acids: CASSLVRETQYF. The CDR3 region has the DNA TGTGCCAGCAGCCTAGTACGAGAGACCCAGTACTTC.

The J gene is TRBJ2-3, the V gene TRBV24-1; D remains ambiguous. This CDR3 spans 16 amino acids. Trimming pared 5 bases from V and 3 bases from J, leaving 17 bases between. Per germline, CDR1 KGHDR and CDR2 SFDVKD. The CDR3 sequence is CATSVTDNLRTDTQYF. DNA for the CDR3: TGTGCCACCAGTGTAACCGATAACCTACGGACAGATACGCAGTATTTT.

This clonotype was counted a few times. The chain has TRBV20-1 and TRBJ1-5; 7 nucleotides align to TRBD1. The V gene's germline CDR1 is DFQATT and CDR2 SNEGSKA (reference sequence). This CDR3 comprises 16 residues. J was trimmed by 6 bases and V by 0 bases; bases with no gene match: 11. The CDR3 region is CSARDRRQGLGQPQHF. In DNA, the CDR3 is TGCAGTGCTAGAGATCGGAGACAGGGCCTTGGTCAGCCCCAGCATTTT.

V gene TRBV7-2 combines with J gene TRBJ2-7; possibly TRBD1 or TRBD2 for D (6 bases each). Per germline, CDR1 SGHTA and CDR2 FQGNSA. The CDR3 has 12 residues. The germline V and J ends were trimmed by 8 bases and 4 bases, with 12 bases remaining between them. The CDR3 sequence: CASGGRVYEQYF. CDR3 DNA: TGTGCCAGCGGGGGGCGGGTTTACGAGCAGTACTTC.

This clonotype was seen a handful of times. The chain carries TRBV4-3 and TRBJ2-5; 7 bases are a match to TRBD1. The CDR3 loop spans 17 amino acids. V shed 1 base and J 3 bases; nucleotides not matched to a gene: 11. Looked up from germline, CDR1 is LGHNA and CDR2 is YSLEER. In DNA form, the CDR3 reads TGCGCCAGCAGCCAAGTGTGGACAGGTTCGGCGAAAGAGACCCAGTACTTC. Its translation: CASSQVWTGSAKETQYF.

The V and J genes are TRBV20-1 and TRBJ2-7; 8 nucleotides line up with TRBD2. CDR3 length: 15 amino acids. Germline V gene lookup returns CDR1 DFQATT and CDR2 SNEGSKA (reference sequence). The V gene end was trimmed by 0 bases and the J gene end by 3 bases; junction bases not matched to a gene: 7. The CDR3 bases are TGCAGTGCTAGAGATCTAGGGCTAGCGGGCTACGAGCAGTACTTC. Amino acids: CSARDLGLAGYEQYF.

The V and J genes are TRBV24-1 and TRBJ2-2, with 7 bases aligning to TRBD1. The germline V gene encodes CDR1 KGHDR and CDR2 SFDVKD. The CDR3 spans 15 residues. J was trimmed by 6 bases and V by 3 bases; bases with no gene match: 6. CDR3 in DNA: TGTGCCACCAGTGATGCGACAGGGCGGGCCGGGGAGCTGTTTTTT. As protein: CATSDATGRAGELFF.

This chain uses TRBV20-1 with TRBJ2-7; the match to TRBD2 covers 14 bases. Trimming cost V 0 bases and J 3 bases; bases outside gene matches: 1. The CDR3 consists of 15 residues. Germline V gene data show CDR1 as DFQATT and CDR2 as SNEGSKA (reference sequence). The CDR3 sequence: CSAREGLAGDYEQYF. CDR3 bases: TGCAGTGCTAGAGAGGGACTAGCGGGGGACTACGAGCAGTACTTC.

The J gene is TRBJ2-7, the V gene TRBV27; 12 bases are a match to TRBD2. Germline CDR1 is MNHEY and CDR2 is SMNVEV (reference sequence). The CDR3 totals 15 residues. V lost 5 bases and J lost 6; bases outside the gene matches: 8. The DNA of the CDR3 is TGTGCCAGCAGTCTCGGACTAGCGGGACCCTCCGAGCAGTACTTC. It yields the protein CASSLGLAGPSEQYF.

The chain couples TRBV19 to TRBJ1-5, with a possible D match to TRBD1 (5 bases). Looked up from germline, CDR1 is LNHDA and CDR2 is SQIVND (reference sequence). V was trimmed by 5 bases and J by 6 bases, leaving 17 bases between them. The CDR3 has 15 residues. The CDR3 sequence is CASSPGTGRVQPQHF. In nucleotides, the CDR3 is TGTGCCAGTAGTCCCGGTACTGGCAGGGTTCAGCCCCAGCATTTT. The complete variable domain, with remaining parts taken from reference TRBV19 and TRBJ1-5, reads DGGITQSPKYLFRKEGQNVTLSCEQNLNHDAMYWYRQDPGQGLRLIYYSQIVNDFQKGDIAEGYSVSREKKESFPLTVTSAQKNPTAFYLCASSPGTGRVQPQHFGDGTRLSIL.

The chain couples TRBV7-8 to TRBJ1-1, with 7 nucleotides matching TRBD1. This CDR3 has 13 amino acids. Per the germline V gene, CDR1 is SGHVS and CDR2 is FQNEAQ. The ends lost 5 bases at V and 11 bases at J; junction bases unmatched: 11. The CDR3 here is CASSNLTGAQAFF. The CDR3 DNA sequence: TGTGCCAGCAGCAACCTTACAGGGGCACAGGCTTTCTTT.

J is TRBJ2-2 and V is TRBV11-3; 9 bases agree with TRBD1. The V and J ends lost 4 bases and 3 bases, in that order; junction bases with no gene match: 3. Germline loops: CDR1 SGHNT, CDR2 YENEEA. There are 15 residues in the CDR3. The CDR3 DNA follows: TGTGCCAGCAGCTCGGGACAGGGTGACACCGGGGAGCTGTTTTTT. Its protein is CASSSGQGDTGELFF.

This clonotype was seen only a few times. In DNA, the CDR3 is TGTGCCAGCAGCTTAGCTAGCGGGAGGATCACCGGGGAGCTGTTTTTT. It specifies CASSLASGRITGELFF. The V call is TRBV7-2, the J call TRBJ2-2; 10 nucleotides match TRBD2. Germline assignment: CDR1 SGHTA and CDR2 FQGNSA. The CDR3 runs to 16 residues. The V segment lost 0 bases and the J segment 4 bases; nucleotides outside the gene matches: 2.

The DNA of the CDR3 is TGTGCCAGCAGGCGGCCATTCAGGGGGTTGGGCCCAGATACGCAGTATTTT. Protein sequence: CASRRPFRGLGPDTQYF. The gene calls are TRBV7-9 and TRBJ2-3, with TRBD1 matching 7 bases. V dropped 6 bases and J dropped 4; count of bases not matched to a gene: 16. This CDR3 has 17 amino acids. Germline CDR1 and CDR2: SEHNR and FQNEAQ (reference sequence).

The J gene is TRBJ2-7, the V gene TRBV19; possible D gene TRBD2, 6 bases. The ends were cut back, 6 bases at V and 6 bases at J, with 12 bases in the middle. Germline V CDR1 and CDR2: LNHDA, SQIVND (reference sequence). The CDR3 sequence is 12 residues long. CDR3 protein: CASRLAKGEQYF. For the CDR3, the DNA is TGTGCCAGTAGACTAGCTAAGGGCGAGCAGTACTTC.

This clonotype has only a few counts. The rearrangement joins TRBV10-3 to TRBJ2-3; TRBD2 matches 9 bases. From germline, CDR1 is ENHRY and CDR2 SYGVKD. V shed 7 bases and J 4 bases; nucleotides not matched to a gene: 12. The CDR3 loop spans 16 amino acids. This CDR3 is CAITRRREGHSDTQYF. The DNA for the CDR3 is TGTGCCATCACTCGGCGGCGGGAGGGACACTCAGATACGCAGTATTTT.

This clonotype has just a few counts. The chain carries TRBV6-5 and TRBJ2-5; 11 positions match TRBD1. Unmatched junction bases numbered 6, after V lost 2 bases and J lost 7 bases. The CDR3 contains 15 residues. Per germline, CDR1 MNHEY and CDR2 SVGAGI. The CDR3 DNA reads TGTGCCAGCAGTTACAGTCACGGGACAGGGGGGACCCAGTACTTC. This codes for CASSYSHGTGGTQYF.